This T cell receptor (beta chain) was identified in a study of spatial heterogeneity in lung cancer. On the study more broadly: More beta-chain than alpha-chain sequences were consistently detected. Raw-read counts averaged over ten per unique TCR and UMI combination. Study-level results: Tumor mutation counts were tracked by expanded intratumoral alpha and beta TCR counts.

As to time point: sample taken at primary tumor resection. This clonotype has ten or more counts. Antigen unknown. The length of the CDR3 is 15 residues. Trimming took off 4 bases at V and 7 bases at J, with 17 bases between the two ends. The germline CDR1 and CDR2 sequences are SGHDN and FVKESK. A single record per CDR3 protein comes from TCRdb applying MiXCR to the 5' RACE reads. The sample shows around 100,000 distinct CDR3 sequences, around 4.3% of them seen only once. The receptor comes from a male donor with early-stage non-small cell lung cancer. The gene calls are TRBV14 and TRBJ2-1, with D possibly matching TRBD1 (6 bases). This specimen was lung tumor tissue, taken at surgery. This CDR3 reads CASSPRGLAENEQFF. CDR3 nucleotide sequence: TGTGCCAGCAGCCCCAGGGGCCTAGCAGAGAATGAGCAGTTCTTC.